The TCR beta chain described here comes from a study of cytomegalovirus exposure and HLA in healthy donors. Study findings and constraints: The availability of immune exposure information extended only to CMV serostatus. Segments of the TCR beta V type were, in most cases, productive about 87% or about 30% of the time in an earlier analysis.

Researchers ran the PCR with 60 Vbeta and 13 Jbeta primers. Generated by immunoSEQ multiplex PCR, the TCRdb table keeps only in-frame clones and is missing some. The sample records 150,000 to 200,000 clones, roughly 83% being singletons. On this clone itself: Antigen unknown.

Per the germline V gene, CDR1 is SGDLS and CDR2 is YYNGEE. With 4 bases removed from V and 8 bases from J, the gap between germline ends came to 21 bases. The CDR3 totals 15 residues. The sample taken for sequencing was PBMCs. This receptor was identified in a male donor in good health and CMV-seropositive. The J gene is TRBJ1-1, the V gene TRBV9; D call uncertain. The CDR3 sequence: CASSFLEPWAFEAFF. The CDR3 DNA is TGTGCCAGCAGCTTCCTCGAGCCTTGGGCGTTCGAAGCTTTCTTT. Looking up the rest from reference TRBV9 and TRBJ1-1 gives the full variable domain: DSGVTQTPKHLITATGQRVTLRCSPRSGDLSVYWYQQSLDQGLQFLIQYYNGEERAKGNILERFSAQQFPDLHSELNLSSLELGDSALYFCASSFLEPWAFEAFFGQGTRLTVV.